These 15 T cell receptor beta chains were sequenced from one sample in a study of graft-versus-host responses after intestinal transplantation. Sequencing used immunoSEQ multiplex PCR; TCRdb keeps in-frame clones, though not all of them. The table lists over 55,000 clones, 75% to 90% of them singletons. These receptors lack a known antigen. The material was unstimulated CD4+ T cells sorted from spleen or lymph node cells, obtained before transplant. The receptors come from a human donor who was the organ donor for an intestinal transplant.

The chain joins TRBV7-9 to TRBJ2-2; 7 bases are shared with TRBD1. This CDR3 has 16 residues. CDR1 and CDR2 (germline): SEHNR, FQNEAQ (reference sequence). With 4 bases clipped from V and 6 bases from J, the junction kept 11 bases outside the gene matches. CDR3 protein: CASSSGTVFYAGELFF. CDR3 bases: TGTGCCAGCAGCTCCGGGACAGTCTTTTACGCCGGGGAGCTGTTTTTT. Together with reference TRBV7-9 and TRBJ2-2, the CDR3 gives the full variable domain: DTGVSQNPRHKITKRGQNVTFRCDPISEHNRLYWYRQTLGQGPEFLTYFQNEAQLEKSRLLSDRFSAERPKGSFSTLEIQRTEQGDSAMYLCASSSGTVFYAGELFFGEGSRLTVL.

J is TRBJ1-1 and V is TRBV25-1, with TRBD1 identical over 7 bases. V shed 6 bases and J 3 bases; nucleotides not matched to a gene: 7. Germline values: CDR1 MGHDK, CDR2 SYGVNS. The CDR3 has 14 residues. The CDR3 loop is CASSPVGGHTEAFF. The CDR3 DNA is TGTGCCAGCAGCCCCGTAGGGGGCCACACTGAAGCTTTCTTT.

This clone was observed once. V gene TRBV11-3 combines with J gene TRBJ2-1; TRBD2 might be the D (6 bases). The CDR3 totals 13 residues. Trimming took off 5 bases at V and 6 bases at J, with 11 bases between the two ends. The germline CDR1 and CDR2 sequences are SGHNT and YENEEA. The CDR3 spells CASSGLASNEQFF. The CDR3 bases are TGTGCCAGCAGCGGGCTAGCGTCCAATGAGCAGTTCTTC.

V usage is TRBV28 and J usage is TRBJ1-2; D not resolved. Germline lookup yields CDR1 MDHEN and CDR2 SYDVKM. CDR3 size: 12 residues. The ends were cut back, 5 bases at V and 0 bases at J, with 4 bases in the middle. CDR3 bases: TGTGCCAGCAGTCTTTCTAACTATGGCTACACCTTC. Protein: CASSLSNYGYTF.

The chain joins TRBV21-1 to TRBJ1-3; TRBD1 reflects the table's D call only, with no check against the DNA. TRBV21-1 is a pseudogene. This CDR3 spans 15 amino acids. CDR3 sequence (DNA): TGTGCCAGCAGCAAGGTGACAGGGGACGGAAACACCATATATTTT. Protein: CASSKVTGDGNTIYF.

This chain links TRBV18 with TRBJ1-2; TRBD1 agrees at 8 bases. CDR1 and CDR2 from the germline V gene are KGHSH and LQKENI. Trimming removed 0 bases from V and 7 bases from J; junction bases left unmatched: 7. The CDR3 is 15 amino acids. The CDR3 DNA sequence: TGTGCCAGCTCACCACCTGGGCAGGGGGCTCGTGGCTACACCTTC. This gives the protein CASSPPGQGARGYTF.

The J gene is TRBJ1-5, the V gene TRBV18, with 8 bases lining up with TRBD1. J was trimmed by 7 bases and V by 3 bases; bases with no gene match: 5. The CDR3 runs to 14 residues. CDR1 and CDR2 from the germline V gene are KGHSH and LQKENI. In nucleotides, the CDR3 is TGTGCCAGCTCACCCGGGACAGGCGGACAGCCCCAGCATTTT. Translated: CASSPGTGGQPQHF.

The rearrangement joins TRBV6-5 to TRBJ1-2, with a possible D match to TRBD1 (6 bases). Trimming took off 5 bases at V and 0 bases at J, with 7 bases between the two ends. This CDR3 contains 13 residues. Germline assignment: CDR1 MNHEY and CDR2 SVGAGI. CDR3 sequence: CASSRQANYGYTF. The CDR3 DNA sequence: TGTGCCAGCAGTCGACAGGCTAACTATGGCTACACCTTC.

CDR3 DNA: TGCGCCAGCAGCTTGGCCGGACAGGGCGGAGATGGCTACACCTTC. Its protein product is CASSLAGQGGDGYTF. The V gene is TRBV5-1, the J gene TRBJ1-2; 8 bases align to TRBD1. V was pared by 0 bases and J by 6 bases, with 7 bases of the junction left unmatched. Germline CDR1 and CDR2: SGHRS and YFSETQ. This CDR3 comprises 15 residues.

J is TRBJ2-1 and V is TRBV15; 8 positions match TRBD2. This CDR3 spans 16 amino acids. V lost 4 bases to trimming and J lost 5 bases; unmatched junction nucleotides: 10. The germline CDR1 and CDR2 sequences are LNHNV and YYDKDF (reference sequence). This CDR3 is CATSKYNGGGNNEQFF. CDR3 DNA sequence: TGTGCCACCAGCAAATATAACGGGGGGGGTAACAATGAGCAGTTCTTC.

The CDR3 sequence: CASSLASGLQTQYF. In DNA, the CDR3 is TGTGCCAGCAGCTTAGCGTCAGGTTTGCAGACCCAGTACTTC. V and J are TRBV7-6 and TRBJ2-5; unclear D gene. Germline V gene lookup returns CDR1 SGHVS and CDR2 FNYEAQ. This CDR3 is built from 14 residues. V was pared by 0 bases and J by 6 bases, with 11 bases between.

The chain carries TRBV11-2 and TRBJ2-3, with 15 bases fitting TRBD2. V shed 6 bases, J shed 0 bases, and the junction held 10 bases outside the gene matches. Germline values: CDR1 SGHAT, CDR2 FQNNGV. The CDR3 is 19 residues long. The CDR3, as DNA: TGTGCCAGCAGGAGATTGGGGACTAGCGGGGGGTATAGCACAGATACGCAGTATTTT. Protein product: CASRRLGTSGGYSTDTQYF.

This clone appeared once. The CDR3 region is CASSRGGGFYEQYV. For the CDR3, the DNA is TGTGCCAGCAGCCGGGGCGGGGGGTTCTACGAGCAGTACGTC. V and J are TRBV27 and TRBJ2-7; 8 nucleotides agree with TRBD2. J was trimmed by 3 bases and V by 6 bases; bases with no gene match: 7. The CDR3 has 14 residues. CDR1 and CDR2 from the germline V gene are MNHEY and SMNVEV (reference sequence).

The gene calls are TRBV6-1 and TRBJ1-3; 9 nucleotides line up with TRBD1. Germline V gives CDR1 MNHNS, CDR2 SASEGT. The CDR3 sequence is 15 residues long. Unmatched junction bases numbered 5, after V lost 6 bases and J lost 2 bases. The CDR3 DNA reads TGTGCCAGCAGGGGTACAGGGGGCGCTGGAAACACCATATATTTT. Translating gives CASRGTGGAGNTIYF.

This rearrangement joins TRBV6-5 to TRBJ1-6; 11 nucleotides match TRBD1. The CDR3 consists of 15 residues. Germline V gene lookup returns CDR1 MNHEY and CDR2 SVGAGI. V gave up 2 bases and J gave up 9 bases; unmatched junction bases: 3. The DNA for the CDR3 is TGTGCCAGCAGTTACGCCGGGACAGGGGGTTCACCCCTCCACTTT. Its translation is CASSYAGTGGSPLHF.